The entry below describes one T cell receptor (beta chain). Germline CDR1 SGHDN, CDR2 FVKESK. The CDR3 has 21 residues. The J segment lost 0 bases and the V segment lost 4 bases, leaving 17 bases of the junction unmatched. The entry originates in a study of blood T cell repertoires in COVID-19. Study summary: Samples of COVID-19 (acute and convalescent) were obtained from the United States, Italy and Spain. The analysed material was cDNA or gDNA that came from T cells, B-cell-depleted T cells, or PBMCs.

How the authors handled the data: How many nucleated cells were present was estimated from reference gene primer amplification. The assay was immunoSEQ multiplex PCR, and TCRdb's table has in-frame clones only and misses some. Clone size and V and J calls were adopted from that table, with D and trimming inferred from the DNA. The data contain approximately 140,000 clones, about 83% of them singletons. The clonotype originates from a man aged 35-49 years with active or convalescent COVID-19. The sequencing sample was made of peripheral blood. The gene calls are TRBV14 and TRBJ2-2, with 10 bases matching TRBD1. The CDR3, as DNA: TGTGCCAGCAGCCGCAGGGCTATAATAATCGGGACAGGGGCGAACACCGGGGAGCTGTTTTTT. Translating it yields CASSRRAIIIGTGANTGELFF.